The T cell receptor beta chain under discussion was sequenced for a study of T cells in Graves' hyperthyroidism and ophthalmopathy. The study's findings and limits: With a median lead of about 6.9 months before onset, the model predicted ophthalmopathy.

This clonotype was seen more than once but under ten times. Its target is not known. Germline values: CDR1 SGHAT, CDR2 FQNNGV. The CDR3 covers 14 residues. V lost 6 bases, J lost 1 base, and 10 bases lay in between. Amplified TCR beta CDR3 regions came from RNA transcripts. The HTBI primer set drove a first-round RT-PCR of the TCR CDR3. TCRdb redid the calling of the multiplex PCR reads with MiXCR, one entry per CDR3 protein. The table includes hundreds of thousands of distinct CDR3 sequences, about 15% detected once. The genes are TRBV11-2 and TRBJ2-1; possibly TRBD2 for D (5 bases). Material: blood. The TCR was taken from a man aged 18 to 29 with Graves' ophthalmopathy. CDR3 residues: CASSYRRSYNEQFF. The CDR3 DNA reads TGTGCCAGCAGTTACCGGAGGTCCTACAATGAGCAGTTCTTC.